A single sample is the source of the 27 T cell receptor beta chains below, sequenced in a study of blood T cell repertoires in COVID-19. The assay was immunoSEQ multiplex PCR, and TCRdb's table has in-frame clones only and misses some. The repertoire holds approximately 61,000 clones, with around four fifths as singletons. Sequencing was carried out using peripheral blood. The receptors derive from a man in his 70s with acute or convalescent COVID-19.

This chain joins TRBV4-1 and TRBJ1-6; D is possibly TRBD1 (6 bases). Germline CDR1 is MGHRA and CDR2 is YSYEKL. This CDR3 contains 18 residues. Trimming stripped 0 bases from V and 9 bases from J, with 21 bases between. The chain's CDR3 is CASSQDQTGTPRGSPLHF. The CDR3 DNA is TGCGCCAGCAGCCAAGATCAAACCGGGACCCCCAGGGGTTCACCCCTCCACTTT.

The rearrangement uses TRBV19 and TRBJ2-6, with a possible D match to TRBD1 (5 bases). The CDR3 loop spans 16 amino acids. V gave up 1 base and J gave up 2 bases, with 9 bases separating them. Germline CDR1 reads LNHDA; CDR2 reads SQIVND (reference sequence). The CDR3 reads CASSIGQSPGANVLTF. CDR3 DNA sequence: TGTGCCAGTAGTATAGGACAGAGCCCTGGGGCCAACGTCCTGACTTTC.

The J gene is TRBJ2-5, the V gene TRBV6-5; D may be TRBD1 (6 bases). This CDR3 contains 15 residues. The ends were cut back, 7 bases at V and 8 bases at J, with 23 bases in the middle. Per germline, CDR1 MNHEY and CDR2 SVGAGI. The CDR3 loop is CASTDERGTKKTQYF. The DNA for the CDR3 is TGTGCCAGCACGGATGAGAGGGGGACAAAGAAAACCCAGTACTTC.

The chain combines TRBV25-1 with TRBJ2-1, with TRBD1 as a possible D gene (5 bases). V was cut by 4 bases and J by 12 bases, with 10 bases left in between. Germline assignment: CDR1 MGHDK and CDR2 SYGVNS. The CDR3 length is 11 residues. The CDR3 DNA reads TGTGCCAGCAGTGGCTGGGGCGGGCAGTTCTTC. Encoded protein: CASSGWGGQFF.

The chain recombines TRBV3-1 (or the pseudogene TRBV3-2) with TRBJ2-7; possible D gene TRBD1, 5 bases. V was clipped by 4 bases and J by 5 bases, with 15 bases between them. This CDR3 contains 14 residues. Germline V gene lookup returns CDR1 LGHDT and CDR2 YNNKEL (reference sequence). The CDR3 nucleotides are TGTGCCAGCAGCCCAGTCCAGGGTATCCACGAGCAGTACTTC. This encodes CASSPVQGIHEQYF.

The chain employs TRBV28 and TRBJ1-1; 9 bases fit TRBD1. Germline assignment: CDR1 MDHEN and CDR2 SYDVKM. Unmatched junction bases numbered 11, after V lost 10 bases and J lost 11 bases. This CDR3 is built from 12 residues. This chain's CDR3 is CAIQDRGFRAFF. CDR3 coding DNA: TGTGCCATCCAGGACAGGGGTTTTCGGGCTTTCTTT.

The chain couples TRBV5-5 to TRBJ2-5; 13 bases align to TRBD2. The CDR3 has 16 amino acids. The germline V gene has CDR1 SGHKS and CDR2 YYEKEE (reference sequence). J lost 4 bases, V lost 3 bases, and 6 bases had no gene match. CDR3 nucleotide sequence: TGTGCCAGCAGCTGGAGACTAGCGGGGGGTCGAGAGACCCAGTACTTC. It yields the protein CASSWRLAGGRETQYF.

The CDR3 loop reads CASSAGTSPLYEQYF. For the CDR3, the DNA is TGTGCCAGCAGCGCCGGGACTAGCCCTCTCTACGAGCAGTACTTC. The chain joins TRBV5-4 to TRBJ2-7, with 9 bases identical to TRBD2. The germline V gene encodes CDR1 SGHNT and CDR2 YYREEE (reference sequence). The CDR3 loop spans 15 amino acids. V trimming: 4 bases; J trimming: 3 bases; junction bases outside the gene matches: 8.

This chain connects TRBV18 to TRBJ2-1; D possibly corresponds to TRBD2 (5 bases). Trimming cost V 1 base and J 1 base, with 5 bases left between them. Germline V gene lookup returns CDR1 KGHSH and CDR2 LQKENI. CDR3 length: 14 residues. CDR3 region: CASSPRGSYNEQFF. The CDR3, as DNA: TGTGCCAGCTCACCACGAGGGTCCTACAATGAGCAGTTCTTC.

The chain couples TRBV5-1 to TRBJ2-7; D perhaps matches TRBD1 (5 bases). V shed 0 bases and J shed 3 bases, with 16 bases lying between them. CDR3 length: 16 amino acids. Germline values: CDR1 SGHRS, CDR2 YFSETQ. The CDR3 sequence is CASSLGAGPVIYEQYF. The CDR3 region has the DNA TGCGCCAGCAGCTTGGGGGCAGGGCCAGTCATCTACGAGCAGTACTTC.

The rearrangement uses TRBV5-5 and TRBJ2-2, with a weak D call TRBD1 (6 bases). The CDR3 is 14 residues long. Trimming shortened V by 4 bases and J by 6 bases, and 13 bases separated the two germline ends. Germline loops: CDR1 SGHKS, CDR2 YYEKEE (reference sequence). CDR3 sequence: CASSLDRIAGELFF. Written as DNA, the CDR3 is TGTGCCAGCAGCCTGGACAGAATCGCCGGGGAGCTGTTTTTT. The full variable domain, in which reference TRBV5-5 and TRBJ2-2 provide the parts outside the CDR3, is DAGVTQSPTHLIKTRGQQVTLRCSPISGHKSVSWYQQVLGQGPQFIFQYYEKEERGRGNFPDRFSARQFPNYSSELNVNALLLGDSALYLCASSLDRIAGELFFGEGSRLTVL.

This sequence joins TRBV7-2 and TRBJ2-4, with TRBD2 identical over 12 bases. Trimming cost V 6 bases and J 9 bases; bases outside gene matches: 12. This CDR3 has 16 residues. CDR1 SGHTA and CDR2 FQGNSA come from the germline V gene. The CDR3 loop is CASSQSSGGVFGIQYF. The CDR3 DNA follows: TGTGCCAGCAGTCAATCTAGCGGGGGGGTCTTCGGCATTCAGTACTTC.

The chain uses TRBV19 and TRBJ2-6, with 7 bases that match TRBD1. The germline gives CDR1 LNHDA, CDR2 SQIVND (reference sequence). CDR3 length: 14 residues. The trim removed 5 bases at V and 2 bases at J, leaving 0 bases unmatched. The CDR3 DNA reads TGTGCCAGTAGTCAGGGGGCTGGGGCCAACGTCCTGACTTTC. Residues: CASSQGAGANVLTF.

The CDR3 sequence: CASSYPRQGGYNEQFF. CDR3 DNA sequence: TGTGCCAGCAGTTACCCCCGACAGGGAGGCTACAATGAGCAGTTCTTC. V gene TRBV6-6 combines with J gene TRBJ2-1; D may be TRBD1 (7 bases). CDR1 and CDR2 (germline): MNHNY, SVGAGI (reference sequence). This CDR3 has 16 residues. V lost 2 bases to trimming and J lost 3 bases, with 14 bases between them.

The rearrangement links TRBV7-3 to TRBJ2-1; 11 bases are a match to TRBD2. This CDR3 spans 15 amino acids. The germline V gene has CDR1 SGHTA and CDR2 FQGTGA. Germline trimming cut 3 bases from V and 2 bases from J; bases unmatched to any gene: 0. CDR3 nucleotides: TGTGCCAGCAGCTTTAGCGGGGGGGCCTACAATGAGCAGTTCTTC. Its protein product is CASSFSGGAYNEQFF.

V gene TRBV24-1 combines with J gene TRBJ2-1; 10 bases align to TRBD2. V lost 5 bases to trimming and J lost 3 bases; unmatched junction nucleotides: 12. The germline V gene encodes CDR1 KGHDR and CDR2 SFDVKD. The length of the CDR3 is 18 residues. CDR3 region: CATSATSGAPRDYNEQFF. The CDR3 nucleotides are TGTGCCACCAGTGCCACTAGCGGGGCCCCCCGAGACTACAATGAGCAGTTCTTC.

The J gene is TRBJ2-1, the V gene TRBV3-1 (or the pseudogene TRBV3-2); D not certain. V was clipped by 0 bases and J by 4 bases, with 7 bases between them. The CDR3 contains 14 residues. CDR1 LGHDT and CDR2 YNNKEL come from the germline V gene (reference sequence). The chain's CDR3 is CASSQDKSYNEQFF. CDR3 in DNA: TGTGCCAGCAGCCAAGATAAGAGTTACAATGAGCAGTTCTTC.

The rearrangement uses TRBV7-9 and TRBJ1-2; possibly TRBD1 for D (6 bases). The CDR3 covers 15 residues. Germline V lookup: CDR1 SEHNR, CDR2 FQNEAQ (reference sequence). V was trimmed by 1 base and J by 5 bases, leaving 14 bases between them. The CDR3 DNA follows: TGTGCCAGCAGCTTAGGGGACACCCAACAATATGGCTACACCTTC. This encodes CASSLGDTQQYGYTF.

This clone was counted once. In nucleotides, the CDR3 is TGCGCCAGCCGGACTAGCGGGGGGGCTAACACAGATACGCAGTATTTT. This translates into CASRTSGGANTDTQYF. This chain joins TRBV5-1 and TRBJ2-3; 15 bases align to TRBD2. The junction had 5 bases not matched to a gene; V was cut back by 7 bases and J by 2 bases. Germline CDR1 is SGHRS and CDR2 is YFSETQ. CDR3 length: 16 residues.

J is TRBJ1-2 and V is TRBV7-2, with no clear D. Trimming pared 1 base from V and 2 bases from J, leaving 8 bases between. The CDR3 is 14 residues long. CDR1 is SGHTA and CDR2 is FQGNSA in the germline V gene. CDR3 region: CASSLGRGNYGYTF. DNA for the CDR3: TGTGCCAGCAGCTTAGGACGCGGCAACTATGGCTACACCTTC. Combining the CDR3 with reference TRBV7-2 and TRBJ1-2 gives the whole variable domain GAGVSQSPSNKVTEKGKDVELRCDPISGHTALYWYRQSLGQGLEFLIYFQGNSAPDKSGLPSDRFSAERTGGSVSTLTIQRTQQEDSAVYLCASSLGRGNYGYTFGSGTRLTVV.

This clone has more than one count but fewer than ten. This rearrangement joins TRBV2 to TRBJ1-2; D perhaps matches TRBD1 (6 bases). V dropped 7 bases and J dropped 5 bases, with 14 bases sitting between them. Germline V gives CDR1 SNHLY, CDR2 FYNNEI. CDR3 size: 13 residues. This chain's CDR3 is CASNLAGVYGYTF. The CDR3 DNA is TGTGCCAGCAATTTGGCAGGGGTTTATGGCTACACCTTC.

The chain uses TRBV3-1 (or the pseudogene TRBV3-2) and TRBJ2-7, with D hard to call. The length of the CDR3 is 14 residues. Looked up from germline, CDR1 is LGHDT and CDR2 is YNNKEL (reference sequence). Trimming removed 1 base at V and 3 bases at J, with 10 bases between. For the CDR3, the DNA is TGTGCCAGCAGCCAAGGGTGGCGGTTCTACGAGCAGTACTTC. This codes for CASSQGWRFYEQYF.

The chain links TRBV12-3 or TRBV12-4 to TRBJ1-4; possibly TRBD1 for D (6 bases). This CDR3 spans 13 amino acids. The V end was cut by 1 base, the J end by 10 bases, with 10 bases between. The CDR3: CASSLDRDGKLFF. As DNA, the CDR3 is TGTGCCAGCAGTTTAGACAGGGACGGAAAACTGTTTTTT.

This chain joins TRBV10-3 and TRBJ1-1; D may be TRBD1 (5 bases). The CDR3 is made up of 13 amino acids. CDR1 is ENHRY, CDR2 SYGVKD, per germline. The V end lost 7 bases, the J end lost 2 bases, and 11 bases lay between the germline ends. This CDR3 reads CAINRTPNTEAFF. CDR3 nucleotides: TGTGCCATCAATAGGACACCAAACACTGAAGCTTTCTTT.

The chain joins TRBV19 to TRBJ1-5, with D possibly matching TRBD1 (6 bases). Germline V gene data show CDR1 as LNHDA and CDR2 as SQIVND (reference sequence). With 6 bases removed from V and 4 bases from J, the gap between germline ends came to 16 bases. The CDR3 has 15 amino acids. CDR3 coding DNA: TGTGCCAGTAGGCCGGGACAAGGAGTAAATCAGCCCCAGCATTTT. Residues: CASRPGQGVNQPQHF.

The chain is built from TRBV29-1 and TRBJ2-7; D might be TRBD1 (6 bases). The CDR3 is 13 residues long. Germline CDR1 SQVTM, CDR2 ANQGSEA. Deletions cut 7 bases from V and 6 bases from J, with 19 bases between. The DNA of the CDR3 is TGCAGCGCTATCAGCCAACAGGGAACCGAGCAGTACTTC. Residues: CSAISQQGTEQYF.

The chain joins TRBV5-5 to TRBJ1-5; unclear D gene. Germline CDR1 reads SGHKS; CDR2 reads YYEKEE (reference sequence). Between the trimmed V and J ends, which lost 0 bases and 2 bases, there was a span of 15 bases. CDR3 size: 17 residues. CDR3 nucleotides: TGTGCCAGCAGCTTGGTTATGGGCGGGAAGGGCAATCAGCCCCAGCATTTT. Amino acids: CASSLVMGGKGNQPQHF.